This TCR beta chain came from a study of a mutant IDH1 vaccine in newly diagnosed glioma. Across the study: Administration of eight vaccinations to patients took place in weeks 1, 3, 5, 7, 11, 15, 19, 23. Of treated patients, around 62% were men and about 38% women, averaging around 44 years. Pretreatment consisted of radiotherapy, temozolomide, or both, with most receiving both.

As for time point: week 11, during vaccination. Doses of 300 ug of mutant IDH1 20-mer peptide were given with topical imiquimod. Each tumor in the donors was a new WHO grade 3 or 4 astrocytoma, IDH1-mutant and ATRX-lost. Details on this clone: Its antigen is as yet unknown.

CDR1 LGHNA and CDR2 YNFKEQ come from the germline V gene. V trimming: 0 bases; J trimming: 4 bases; junction bases outside the gene matches: 5. The CDR3 runs 16 residues. Clones were read by immunoSEQ multiplex PCR, and TCRdb kept only the in-frame ones, dropping some. The table lists about 110,000 clones, 85% to 90% of them singletons. The source is a woman aged 45-60 years with glioma. The V gene is TRBV4-2, the J gene TRBJ2-1; the match to TRBD2 covers 8 bases. The specimen comprised PBMCs, sampled from a glioma patient whose treatment included an IDH1 peptide vaccine. CDR3: CASSQDLAGGYNEQFF. CDR3 DNA sequence: TGTGCCAGCAGCCAAGATTTGGCGGGAGGTTACAATGAGCAGTTCTTC.